The 25 T cell receptor beta chains listed next were all sequenced from one sample in a study of regulatory T cells in long-lasting Graves disease (dated by TCRdb to the early 2020s). Sample time point, as interpreted from the label and publication: newly diagnosed GD, antithyroid drugs for less than 3 months. For both TCR sequencing and RNA sequencing, RNA was extracted from PBMCs in TRIzol. Libraries were prepared through multiplex PCR. Sequencing used an Illumina HiSeq 4000. TCR beta libraries were built with iRepertoire HTBI primers and Arm-PCR amplification of CDR3 regions. TCRdb took the public reads, trimmed them with fastp at Q25, ran MiXCR for clone calling and kept in-frame beta chains. A single entry per CDR3 protein holds the most common genes and DNA from its merged rows. This sample comprises more than 450,000 distinct CDR3 sequences, about 12% of them detected only once. The ten largest clones capture more than 8% of the sample.

These sequences were also reported in another study, on T cells in Graves' hyperthyroidism and ophthalmopathy.

The sample was peripheral blood mononuclear cells (PBMCs), taken at new diagnosis, from a patient treated with antithyroid drugs. The source is a woman younger than 45 with Graves disease. Donor details come from another sample of the same person, matched by shared clones.

Points on this clonotype: A read error may explain this, as a much larger clone is one base away. The gene calls are TRBV7-9 and TRBJ1-6; D gene ambiguous. CDR3 length: 15 residues. Germline CDR1 SEHNR, CDR2 FQNEAQ (reference sequence). V was cut by 5 bases and J by 11 bases, with 19 bases left in between. The CDR3: CASSRDPIRGAPLHF. CDR3 in DNA: TGTGCCAGCAGCAGAGATCCTATACGTGGGGCACCCCTCCACTTT.

This clonotype was seen ten or more times. The rearrangement links TRBV2 to TRBJ1-5; D is uncertain. Trimming removed 4 bases from V and 9 bases from J, with 10 bases in between. Per the germline V gene, CDR1 is SNHLY and CDR2 is FYNNEI. The CDR3 is 12 amino acids. The DNA of the CDR3 is TGTGCCAGCAGTGGCAGCCTTCTGCCCCAGCATTTT. Amino acids: CASSGSLLPQHF.

In regard to this clonotype: One end of the junction varies from germline; a read error may be responsible. This chain connects TRBV9 to TRBJ2-7; perhaps TRBD2 as D (6 bases). Per the germline V gene, CDR1 is SGDLS and CDR2 is YYNGEE. The CDR3 is 15 amino acids. In DNA, the CDR3 is TGTGCCGGCAGCGTAGACGCGGGACTTTCCTACGAGCAGTACTTC. Translating it yields CAGSVDAGLSYEQYF. Drawing the rest from reference TRBV9 and TRBJ2-7, the complete variable domain is DSGVTQTPKHLITATGQRVTLRCSPRSGDLSVYWYQQSLDQGLQFLIQYYNGEERAKGNILERFSAQQFPDLHSELNLSSLELGDSALYFCAGSVDAGLSYEQYFGPGTRLTVT.

This clonotype was seen repeatedly, ten times or more. The chain joins TRBV19 to TRBJ2-2; tentative D call: TRBD2 (6 bases). Deletions cut 5 bases from V and 3 bases from J, with 16 bases between. The germline CDR1 and CDR2 sequences are LNHDA and SQIVND (reference sequence). There are 16 residues in the CDR3. The CDR3 bases are TGTGCCAGTAGTGTGGCTGGGGGGACGTACACCGGGGAGCTGTTTTTT. The encoded protein is CASSVAGGTYTGELFF.

This clonotype has a count of ten or more. This chain uses TRBV5-1 with TRBJ2-2; no clear D gene. Germline V gene lookup returns CDR1 SGHRS and CDR2 YFSETQ. CDR3 length equals 14 residues. The V gene lost 1 base and the J gene lost 2 bases, with 6 bases spanning the gap. The CDR3 bases are TGCGCCAGCAGCTTGATCCTTAACACCGGGGAGCTGTTTTTT. It translates to CASSLILNTGELFF. Drawing the rest from reference TRBV5-1 and TRBJ2-2, the complete variable domain is KAGVTQTPRYLIKTRGQQVTLSCSPISGHRSVSWYQQTPGQGLQFLFEYFSETQRNKGNFPGRFSGRQFSNSRSEMNVSTLELGDSALYLCASSLILNTGELFFGEGSRLTVL.

This clonotype came up many times. The chain joins TRBV12-3 or TRBV12-4 to TRBJ1-1; D is perhaps TRBD1 (5 bases). The ends were cut back, 6 bases at V and 7 bases at J, with 15 bases in the middle. The CDR3 has 13 residues. CDR3 loop: CASSHGTAIEAFF. CDR3 sequence (DNA): TGTGCCAGCAGCCACGGGACCGCAATTGAAGCTTTCTTT.

The sample holds many counts of this clonotype. The chain carries TRBV3-1 and TRBJ2-5, with unresolved D. This CDR3 comprises 12 residues. The V gene's germline CDR1 is LGHDT and CDR2 YNNKEL (reference sequence). The V end lost 1 base, the J end lost 5 bases, and 5 bases lay between the germline ends. CDR3 DNA: TGTGCCAGCAGCCAAGCCTGGGAGACCCAGTACTTC. Amino acid sequence: CASSQAWETQYF.

This clonotype was counted many times. The chain couples TRBV5-1 to TRBJ2-7; TRBD2 might be the D (7 bases). Germline V gene lookup returns CDR1 SGHRS and CDR2 YFSETQ. V was cut by 0 bases and J by 5 bases, with 18 bases left in between. This CDR3 spans 16 amino acids. DNA for the CDR3: TGCGCCAGCAGCTTGGATGGCAGGGGACTATCCAACGAGCAGTACTTC. It codes for CASSLDGRGLSNEQYF.

This clonotype turned up a few times. This chain links TRBV28 with TRBJ2-1, with D tentatively TRBD2 (5 bases). The CDR3 runs 14 residues. Germline V gives CDR1 MDHEN, CDR2 SYDVKM. Deletions cut 3 bases from V and 9 bases from J, with 15 bases between. The CDR3 here is CASSFQLLVSEQFF. In nucleotides, the CDR3 is TGTGCCAGCAGTTTCCAGCTACTAGTCAGTGAGCAGTTCTTC.

This clonotype turned up a few times. V gene TRBV19 combines with J gene TRBJ2-7; 9 bases are a match to TRBD1. CDR1 and CDR2 (germline): LNHDA, SQIVND (reference sequence). Germline trimming cut 4 bases from V and 9 bases from J; bases unmatched to any gene: 4. CDR3 length equals 12 residues. Here the CDR3 reads CASSRQGGVQYF. The CDR3 DNA is TGTGCCAGTAGTAGACAGGGGGGAGTGCAGTACTTC.

This clonotype was seen many times. The chain joins TRBV2 to TRBJ1-1; 7 positions match TRBD1. Germline V lookup: CDR1 SNHLY, CDR2 FYNNEI. Germline trimming cut 6 bases from V and 1 base from J; bases unmatched to any gene: 14. The CDR3 totals 17 residues. The DNA of the CDR3 is TGTGCCAGCAGGGGTCGTCCTGGGACAGACAAGAACACTGAAGCTTTCTTT. Amino acids: CASRGRPGTDKNTEAFF. Using reference TRBV2 and TRBJ1-1 for the parts outside the CDR3, the full variable domain is EPEVTQTPSHQVTQMGQEVILRCVPISNHLYFYWYRQILGQKVEFLVSFYNNEISEKSEIFDDQFSVERPDGSNFTLKIRSTKLEDSAMYFCASRGRPGTDKNTEAFFGQGTRLTVV.

This clonotype was seen many times. J is TRBJ1-4 and V is TRBV28; 7 bases agree with TRBD1. The length of the CDR3 is 14 residues. V lost 3 bases to trimming and J lost 4 bases; unmatched junction nucleotides: 2. Germline CDR1 reads MDHEN; CDR2 reads SYDVKM. The CDR3 reads CASSFRQGNEKLFF. CDR3 in DNA: TGTGCCAGCAGTTTCCGACAGGGTAATGAAAAACTGTTTTTT.

Ten or more counts support this clonotype. In DNA, the CDR3 is TGTGCCAGCCAAAGGGAGGGGCTACGCAATCAGCCCCAGCATTTT. Protein product: CASQREGLRNQPQHF. This sequence joins TRBV28 and TRBJ1-5; a weak D match, TRBD1 (5 bases). V lost 8 bases, J lost 2 bases, and 16 bases lay in between. The CDR3 loop spans 15 amino acids. CDR1 MDHEN and CDR2 SYDVKM come from the germline V gene.

This clonotype was seen ten or more times. The chain carries TRBV6-2 or TRBV6-3 and TRBJ2-7; a weak D match, TRBD1 (6 bases). Germline V gene lookup returns CDR1 MNHEY and CDR2 SVGEGT. The CDR3 sequence is 14 residues long. Trimming stripped 4 bases from V and 2 bases from J, with 12 bases between. As DNA, the CDR3 is TGTGCCAGCAGTTTCGGGACACAGACCTACGAGCAGTACTTC. Residues: CASSFGTQTYEQYF.

This clonotype was recorded at least ten times. V usage is TRBV27 and J usage is TRBJ2-1; TRBD2 is a possible D gene (5 bases). This CDR3 comprises 15 residues. CDR1 is MNHEY, CDR2 SMNVEV, per germline (reference sequence). V lost 1 base, J lost 6 bases, and 13 bases lay in between. CDR3 bases: TGTGCCAGCAGTTTATACCCCGACGGACTCAATGAGCAGTTCTTC. Its translation: CASSLYPDGLNEQFF.

The chain is built from TRBV19 and TRBJ2-7; D tentatively reads TRBD1 or TRBD2 (5 bases each). Germline CDR1 and CDR2: LNHDA and SQIVND (reference sequence). CDR3 size: 14 residues. V was clipped by 1 base and J by 3 bases, with 10 bases between them. The CDR3 spells CASSIGVGGYEQYF. The CDR3, as DNA: TGTGCCAGTAGTATAGGGGTTGGGGGCTACGAGCAGTACTTC.

The CDR3 region is CASSFLSGPSSYNEQFF. In nucleotides, the CDR3 is TGCGCCAGCAGCTTCTTAAGCGGGCCGAGCTCCTACAATGAGCAGTTCTTC. The gene calls are TRBV5-1 and TRBJ2-1; a possible D gene is TRBD2 (6 bases). Germline CDR1 and CDR2: SGHRS and YFSETQ. Trimming removed 2 bases from V and 0 bases from J, with 15 bases in between. The CDR3 has 17 residues.

This clonotype was counted ten times or more. An end of the junction does not agree with germline; a read error may underlie this. The gene calls are TRBV5-1 and TRBJ1-1; no clear D. This CDR3 contains 14 residues. CDR1 is SGHRS and CDR2 is YFSETQ in the germline V gene. The CDR3 here is CASSLGWGNTEAFF. The CDR3 DNA follows: TGTGCCAGCAGCTTAGGGTGGGGGAACACTGAAGCTTTCTTT.

The chain uses TRBV24-1 and TRBJ2-5; D unresolved. There are 14 residues in the CDR3. V lost 4 bases to trimming and J lost 3 bases, with 11 bases between them. The germline V gene has CDR1 KGHDR and CDR2 SFDVKD. This CDR3 is CATSESGQKETQYF. Here the CDR3 DNA reads TGTGCCACCAGTGAATCCGGGCAAAAAGAGACCCAGTACTTC.

This clonotype was seen repeatedly, ten times or more. The V gene is TRBV30, the J gene TRBJ1-1; D gene ambiguous. Per germline, CDR1 GTSNPN and CDR2 SVGIG (reference sequence). The CDR3 spans 17 residues. With 3 bases removed from V and 0 bases from J, the gap between germline ends came to 20 bases. CDR3 in amino acids: CAWRPTSRRTVNTEAFF. CDR3 nucleotide sequence: TGTGCCTGGAGACCGACCTCCCGACGGACCGTGAACACTGAAGCTTTCTTT.

This clonotype has a count of ten or more. The chain is built from TRBV9 and TRBJ2-7; perhaps D is TRBD1 or TRBD2 (5 bases each). Trimming stripped 3 bases from V and 0 bases from J, with 7 bases between. Germline assignment: CDR1 SGDLS and CDR2 YYNGEE. The CDR3 totals 13 residues. The DNA of the CDR3 is TGTGCCAGCAGCGGAGGGGTCTCCTACGAGCAGTACTTC. Amino acids: CASSGGVSYEQYF.

This clonotype was seen repeatedly, ten times or more. This chain links TRBV4-3 with TRBJ1-1; D is perhaps TRBD1 (5 bases). V was clipped by 0 bases and J by 7 bases, with 15 bases between them. Germline V gene sequence: CDR1 LGHNA, CDR2 YSLEER. The CDR3 covers 15 residues. CDR3 bases: TGCGCCAGCAGCCAAGATAGGATGGGGCAGGATGAAGCTTTCTTT. This gives the protein CASSQDRMGQDEAFF.

This rearrangement joins TRBV12-3 or TRBV12-4 to TRBJ2-1, with D perhaps TRBD2 (6 bases). Trimming pared 0 bases from V and 0 bases from J, leaving 15 bases between. The CDR3 totals 18 residues. The CDR3 bases are TGTGCCAGCAGTTTAGCCACGCAAGCGGGCCCCTCCTACAATGAGCAGTTCTTC. Its translation: CASSLATQAGPSYNEQFF.

The chain couples TRBV11-2 to TRBJ2-5; the D gene is possibly TRBD2 (6 bases). CDR1 SGHAT and CDR2 FQNNGV come from the germline V gene. The CDR3 is 15 residues long. V dropped 4 bases and J dropped 5 bases, with 17 bases sitting between them. The CDR3 DNA reads as TGTGCCAGCAGCTCCGGGGCGGGGAGGTCGGAGACCCAGTACTTC. Translated, it gives CASSSGAGRSETQYF.

This clonotype has just a few counts. The rearrangement uses TRBV30 and TRBJ2-1, with D possibly being TRBD2 (6 bases). This CDR3 has 12 amino acids. V was cut by 3 bases and J by 15 bases, with 18 bases left in between. Germline loops: CDR1 GTSNPN, CDR2 SVGIG (reference sequence). Here the CDR3 DNA reads TGTGCCTGGAGATATGGGGGGACTCTTCCGTTCTTC. Its translation: CAWRYGGTLPFF. Using reference TRBV30 and TRBJ2-1 for the parts outside the CDR3, the full variable domain is SQTIHQWPATLVQPVGSPLSLECTVEGTSNPNLYWYRQAAGRGLQLLFYSVGIGQISSEVPQNLSASRPQDRQFILSSKKLLLSDSGFYLCAWRYGGTLPFFGPGTRLTVL.